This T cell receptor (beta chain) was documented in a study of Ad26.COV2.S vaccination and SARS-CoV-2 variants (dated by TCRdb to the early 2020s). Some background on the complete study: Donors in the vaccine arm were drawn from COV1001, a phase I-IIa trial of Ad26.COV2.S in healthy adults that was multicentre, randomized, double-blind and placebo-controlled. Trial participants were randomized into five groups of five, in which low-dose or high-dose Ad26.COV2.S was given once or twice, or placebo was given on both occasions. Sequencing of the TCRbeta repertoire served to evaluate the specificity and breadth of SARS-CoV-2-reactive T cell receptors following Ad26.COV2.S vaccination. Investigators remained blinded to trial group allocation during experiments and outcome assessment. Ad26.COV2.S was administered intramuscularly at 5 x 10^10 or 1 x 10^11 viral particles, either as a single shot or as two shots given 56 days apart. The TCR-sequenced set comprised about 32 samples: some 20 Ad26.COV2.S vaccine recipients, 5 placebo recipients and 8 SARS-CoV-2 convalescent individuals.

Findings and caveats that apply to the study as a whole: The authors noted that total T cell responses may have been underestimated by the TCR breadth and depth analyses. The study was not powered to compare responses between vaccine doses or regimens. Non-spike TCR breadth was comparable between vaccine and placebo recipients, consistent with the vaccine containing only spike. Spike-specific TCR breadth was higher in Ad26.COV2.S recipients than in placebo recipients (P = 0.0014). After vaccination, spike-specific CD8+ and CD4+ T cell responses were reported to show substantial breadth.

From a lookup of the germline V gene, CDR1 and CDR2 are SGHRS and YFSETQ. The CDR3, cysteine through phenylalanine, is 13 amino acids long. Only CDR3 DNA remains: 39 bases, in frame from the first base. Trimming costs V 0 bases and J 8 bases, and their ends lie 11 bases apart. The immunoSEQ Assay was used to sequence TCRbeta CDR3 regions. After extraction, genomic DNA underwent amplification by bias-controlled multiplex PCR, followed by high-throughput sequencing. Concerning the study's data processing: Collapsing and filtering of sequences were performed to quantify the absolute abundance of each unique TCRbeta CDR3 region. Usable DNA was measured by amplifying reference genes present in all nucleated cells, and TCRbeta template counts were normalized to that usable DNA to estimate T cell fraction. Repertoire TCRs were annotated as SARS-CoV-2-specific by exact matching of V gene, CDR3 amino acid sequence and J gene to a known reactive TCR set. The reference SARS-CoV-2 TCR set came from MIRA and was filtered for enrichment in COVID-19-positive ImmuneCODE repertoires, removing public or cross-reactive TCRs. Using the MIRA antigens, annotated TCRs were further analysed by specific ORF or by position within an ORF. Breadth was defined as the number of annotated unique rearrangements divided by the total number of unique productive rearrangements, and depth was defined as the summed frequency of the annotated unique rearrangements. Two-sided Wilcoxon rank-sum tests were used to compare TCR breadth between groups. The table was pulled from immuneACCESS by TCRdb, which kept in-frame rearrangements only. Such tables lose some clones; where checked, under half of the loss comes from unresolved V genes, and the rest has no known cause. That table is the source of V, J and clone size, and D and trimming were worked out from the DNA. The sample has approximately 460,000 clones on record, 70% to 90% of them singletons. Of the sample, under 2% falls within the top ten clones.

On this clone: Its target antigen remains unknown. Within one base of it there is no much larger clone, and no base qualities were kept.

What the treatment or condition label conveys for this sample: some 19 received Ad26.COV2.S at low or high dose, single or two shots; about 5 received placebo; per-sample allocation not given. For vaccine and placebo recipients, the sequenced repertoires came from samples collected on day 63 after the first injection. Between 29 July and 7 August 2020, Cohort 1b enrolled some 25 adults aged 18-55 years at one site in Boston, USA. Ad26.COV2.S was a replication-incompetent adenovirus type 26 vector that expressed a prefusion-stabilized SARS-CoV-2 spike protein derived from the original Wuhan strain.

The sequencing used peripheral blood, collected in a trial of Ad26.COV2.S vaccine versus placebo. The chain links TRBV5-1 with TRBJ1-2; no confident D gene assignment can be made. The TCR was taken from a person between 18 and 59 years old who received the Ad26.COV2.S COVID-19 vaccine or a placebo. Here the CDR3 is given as CASSLGGEEGYTF. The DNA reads TGCGCCAGCAGCTTGGGTGGGGAAGAAGGCTACACCTTC.